This T cell receptor (beta chain) was profiled in a study of CD8 T cells in Susac syndrome. Random hexamers were used to reverse transcribe an amount of roughly 0.45 to 1 ug RNA. Amplification of TCR beta CDR3 was carried out by immunoSEQ multiplex PCR, which covered 54 Vbeta and 13 Jbeta segments. TCRdb re-called the immunoSEQ multiplex PCR reads with MiXCR, one entry per CDR3 protein. The sample gives under 150,000 distinct CDR3 sequences, roughly 89% of which show up once; around 0.22% is in the top ten. As for this clonotype: Its antigen is undetermined.

Study outcomes and limitations: As the study acknowledged, the number of individuals who were part of its TCR sequencing and HLA analysis was relatively small.

The receptor's source is a human donor with multiple sclerosis. Sequencing input: CD8+ T cells from PBMCs.

For the CDR3, the DNA is TGTGCCAGTACAGCGGGGCAGCCAAACATTCAGTACTTC. Residues: CASTAGQPNIQYF. This chain joins TRBV19 and TRBJ2-4; TRBD2 matches 7 bases. V lost 7 bases to trimming and J lost 6 bases; unmatched junction nucleotides: 6. Germline V gene data show CDR1 as LNHDA and CDR2 as SQIVND (reference sequence). The CDR3 sequence is 13 residues long. The whole variable domain, remainder taken from reference TRBV19 and TRBJ2-4, is DGGITQSPKYLFRKEGQNVTLSCEQNLNHDAMYWYRQDPGQGLRLIYYSQIVNDFQKGDIAEGYSVSREKKESFPLTVTSAQKNPTAFYLCASTAGQPNIQYFGAGTRLSVL.